This passage covers 22 T cell receptor beta chains from one sample sequenced in a study of cytomegalovirus exposure and HLA in healthy donors. It was with 60 Vbeta and 13 Jbeta primers that the PCR ran. The method was immunoSEQ multiplex PCR; TCRdb's version includes in-frame clones alone and lacks a portion of them. The sample has approximately 210,000 clones, about 77% seen once. Sequencing was done on a sample of PBMCs. These receptors were taken from a woman younger than 45 in good health and CMV-seropositive.

The V and J genes are TRBV18 and TRBJ2-7; possible D gene TRBD1, 5 bases. Trimming shortened V by 3 bases and J by 5 bases, and 5 bases separated the two germline ends. The CDR3 spans 11 residues. The germline CDR1 and CDR2 sequences are KGHSH and LQKENI. The CDR3 sequence is CASSPRDEQYF. Here the CDR3 DNA reads TGTGCCAGCTCACCCAGGGACGAGCAGTACTTC.

The V call is TRBV7-8, the J call TRBJ2-7; D is possibly TRBD1 (6 bases). Trimming took off 2 bases at V and 4 bases at J, with 15 bases between the two ends. Germline V lookup: CDR1 SGHVS, CDR2 FQNEAQ. The CDR3 consists of 15 residues. CDR3 coding DNA: TGTGCCAGCAGCTTACAGGGACATGGGGCATACGAGCAGTACTTC. It specifies CASSLQGHGAYEQYF.

The genes are TRBV12-1 and TRBJ2-7; TRBD1 is the table's D call, not checked against the DNA. TRBV12-1 is assigned pseudogene status. The CDR3 runs 15 residues. The CDR3, as DNA: TGTGCCAGCAGCACCGGGACAGCGAAACACCCCGAACAGTACTTC. Protein sequence: CASSTGTAKHPEQYF.

The rearrangement uses TRBV27 and TRBJ2-6; no reliable D call. V shed 6 bases and J shed 0 bases, with 3 bases lying between them. The CDR3 has 13 amino acids. Germline CDR1 MNHEY, CDR2 SMNVEV (reference sequence). The CDR3, as DNA: TGTGCCAGCAGGTACTCTGGGGCCAACGTCCTGACTTTC. The encoded protein is CASRYSGANVLTF.

The chain combines TRBV30 with TRBJ1-1, with D possibly being TRBD1 (5 bases). The V end was cut by 3 bases, the J end by 1 base, with 9 bases between. Germline V CDR1 and CDR2: GTSNPN, SVGIG (reference sequence). There are 13 residues in the CDR3. DNA for the CDR3: TGTGCCTGGAGGCAGACAGCGAACACTGAAGCTTTCTTT. This encodes CAWRQTANTEAFF.

V usage is TRBV11-1 and J usage is TRBJ2-1; D unclear. V dropped 5 bases and J dropped 9 bases, with 8 bases sitting between them. The germline gives CDR1 SGHAT, CDR2 FQDESV (reference sequence). The CDR3 is made up of 11 amino acids. CDR3 residues: CASSRAVEQFF. CDR3 DNA sequence: TGTGCCAGCAGCCGCGCCGTTGAGCAGTTCTTC.

This clone was seen a handful of times. The chain carries TRBV6-6 and TRBJ2-3; 9 positions match TRBD1. The length of the CDR3 is 14 residues. Germline V gene sequence: CDR1 MNHNY, CDR2 SVGAGI (reference sequence). V shed 6 bases and J 4 bases; nucleotides not matched to a gene: 5. CDR3 DNA sequence: TGTGCCAGCAGGTCGACAGGGGGTGCAGATACGCAGTATTTT. This encodes CASRSTGGADTQYF.

This clone showed up just a few times. This chain connects TRBV6-4 to TRBJ2-2; 7 nucleotides match TRBD1. This CDR3 spans 15 amino acids. CDR1 is MRHNA, CDR2 SNTAGT, per germline. V lost 3 bases and J lost 4; bases outside the gene matches: 5. Here the CDR3 reads CASSETTGSTGELFF. The CDR3, as DNA: TGTGCCAGCAGTGAGACGACAGGGTCCACCGGGGAGCTGTTTTTT.

The chain links TRBV5-1 to TRBJ1-3, with 10 bases lining up with TRBD1. The CDR3 spans 17 residues. V lost 4 bases to trimming and J lost 0 bases; unmatched junction nucleotides: 7. Germline V gives CDR1 SGHRS, CDR2 YFSETQ. CDR3: CASSRGTGVDSGNTIYF. CDR3 nucleotide sequence: TGCGCCAGCAGCAGGGGGACAGGGGTTGACTCTGGAAACACCATATATTTT.

The chain carries TRBV19 and TRBJ1-2, with TRBD1 matching 7 bases. The V gene's germline CDR1 is LNHDA and CDR2 SQIVND (reference sequence). The trim removed 6 bases at V and 7 bases at J, leaving 5 bases unmatched. The length of the CDR3 is 12 residues. The CDR3 loop reads CASRRQGPGYTF. CDR3 DNA: TGTGCCAGTAGGAGACAGGGCCCTGGCTACACCTTC.

The rearrangement links TRBV21-1 to TRBJ1-4; no check of the table's D call, TRBD1, against the DNA was made. TRBV21-1 counts as a pseudogene. This CDR3 spans 13 amino acids. The CDR3 nucleotides are TGTGCCAAAAAAACAGGGGGGGCTGAAAAACTGTTTTTT. It encodes CAKKTGGAEKLFF.

The chain has TRBV9 and TRBJ2-5, with a weak D call TRBD2 (5 bases). The CDR3 has 14 residues. Germline V lookup: CDR1 SGDLS, CDR2 YYNGEE. Trimming removed 3 bases at V and 7 bases at J, with 16 bases between. The CDR3 is CASSADYDLATQYF. In nucleotides, the CDR3 is TGTGCCAGCAGCGCCGACTACGATCTGGCGACCCAGTACTTC.

The rearrangement uses TRBV9 and TRBJ2-5, with D perhaps TRBD1 (6 bases). The CDR3 loop spans 15 amino acids. Germline loops: CDR1 SGDLS, CDR2 YYNGEE. Trimming shortened V by 1 base and J by 2 bases, and 12 bases separated the two germline ends. CDR3 coding DNA: TGTGCCAGCAGCGTATTGGGGACACCGCAAGAGACCCAGTACTTC. It specifies CASSVLGTPQETQYF.

This sequence joins TRBV6-5 and TRBJ2-7; 10 positions agree with TRBD2. This CDR3 comprises 14 residues. V shed 5 bases, J shed 3 bases, and the junction held 4 bases outside the gene matches. Germline loops: CDR1 MNHEY, CDR2 SVGAGI. The CDR3 DNA reads as TGTGCCAGCAGTAGCGGGGGGGGCTACTACGAGCAGTACTTC. Its protein is CASSSGGGYYEQYF.

This clone has a handful of counts. This chain links TRBV5-4 with TRBJ2-2, with TRBD1 identical over 7 bases. With 4 bases clipped from V and 0 bases from J, the junction kept 3 bases outside the gene matches. CDR3 length: 15 residues. Germline lookup yields CDR1 SGHNT and CDR2 YYREEE (reference sequence). The CDR3 reads CASSRDSTNTGELFF. CDR3 coding DNA: TGTGCCAGCAGCCGGGACAGCACGAACACCGGGGAGCTGTTTTTT. The variable domain in full, with the rest retrieved from reference TRBV5-4 and TRBJ2-2, is ETGVTQSPTHLIKTRGQQVTLRCSSQSGHNTVSWYQQALGQGPQFIFQYYREEENGRGNFPPRFSGLQFPNYSSELNVNALELDDSALYLCASSRDSTNTGELFFGEGSRLTVL.

The rearrangement uses TRBV10-3 and TRBJ2-5, with TRBD2 matching 15 bases. The CDR3 totals 16 residues. The germline V gene encodes CDR1 ENHRY and CDR2 SYGVKD. V gave up 5 bases and J gave up 3 bases; unmatched junction bases: 4. The CDR3 DNA follows: TGTGCCATCAGTCCGGGGACTAGCGGGGGGAAAGAGACCCAGTACTTC. Its translation: CAISPGTSGGKETQYF.

This clone has just a few counts. The V and J genes are TRBV9 and TRBJ2-7; 7 nucleotides align to TRBD1. Germline CDR1 and CDR2: SGDLS and YYNGEE. The CDR3 is 12 amino acids. V lost 4 bases to trimming and J lost 7 bases; unmatched junction nucleotides: 5. CDR3 sequence reads: CASSNTGEEQYF. The CDR3 DNA follows: TGTGCCAGCAGCAATACAGGGGAGGAGCAGTACTTC.

The V and J genes are TRBV19 and TRBJ1-5; D remains ambiguous. From germline, CDR1 is LNHDA and CDR2 SQIVND (reference sequence). The germline V and J ends were trimmed by 2 bases and 1 base, with 9 bases remaining between them. This CDR3 is built from 15 residues. The CDR3 loop reads CASSISTGSNQPQHF. The DNA of the CDR3 is TGTGCCAGTAGTATAAGTACGGGAAGCAATCAGCCCCAGCATTTT. Complete variable domain (other parts from reference TRBV19 and TRBJ1-5): DGGITQSPKYLFRKEGQNVTLSCEQNLNHDAMYWYRQDPGQGLRLIYYSQIVNDFQKGDIAEGYSVSREKKESFPLTVTSAQKNPTAFYLCASSISTGSNQPQHFGDGTRLSIL.

This clone came up a few times. V gene TRBV2 combines with J gene TRBJ1-2; the match to TRBD1 covers 8 bases. The CDR3 loop spans 13 amino acids. Trimming at V came to 2 bases and at J to 6 bases, leaving 2 bases not matched to a gene. In germline, CDR1 is SNHLY, CDR2 FYNNEI. The CDR3 DNA is TGTGCCAGCAGTGAATACAGGGGGAATGGCTACACCTTC. This codes for CASSEYRGNGYTF.

V and J are TRBV28 and TRBJ1-2; D call uncertain. Germline assignment: CDR1 MDHEN and CDR2 SYDVKM. The V end was cut by 5 bases, the J end by 6 bases, with 10 bases between. This CDR3 spans 12 amino acids. The CDR3 DNA follows: TGTGCCAGCAGTGTCTCTAGCAATGGCTACACCTTC. It is translated as CASSVSSNGYTF.

The rearrangement links TRBV4-3 to TRBJ2-4; 11 bases line up with TRBD2. Per germline, CDR1 LGHNA and CDR2 YSLEER. The V segment lost 4 bases and the J segment 8 bases; nucleotides outside the gene matches: 16. The length of the CDR3 is 18 residues. The CDR3 nucleotides are TGCGCCAGCAGCCTTCTATTTTTAGCGGGAGGGCCGGAGGACATTCAGTACTTC. Encoded protein: CASSLLFLAGGPEDIQYF.

CDR3 region: CASSSGQTSYEQYF. CDR3 in DNA: TGTGCCAGCAGTTCTGGACAGACCTCCTACGAGCAGTACTTC. The V gene is TRBV28, the J gene TRBJ2-7; D possibly corresponds to TRBD1 (6 bases). The CDR3 loop spans 14 amino acids. Germline lookup yields CDR1 MDHEN and CDR2 SYDVKM. V lost 4 bases and J 0 bases, leaving 10 bases between the germline ends. Variable domain in full (rest from reference TRBV28 and TRBJ2-7): DVKVTQSSRYLVKRTGEKVFLECVQDMDHENMFWYRQDPGLGLRLIYFSYDVKMKEKGDIPEGYSVSREKKERFSLILESASTNQTSMYLCASSSGQTSYEQYFGPGTRLTVT.